This TCR beta chain was found in a study of blood T cells in healthy people across ages. A remark on this clonotype: Its antigen is undetermined. It is unclear where the CDR3 begins or ends on the DNA, so no DNA is shown, and the CDR3 is as TCRdb lists it.

Next came a second PCR, run for about 6 to 12 cycles, which used a sample-barcoded 5' primer along with a J-beta primer mix. TCRdb processed the 5' RACE reads anew with MiXCR; each CDR3 protein has one entry. The sample has some 1.1 million distinct CDR3 sequences, under 40% seen once; the top ten hold about an eighth. Germline lookup yields CDR1 SQVTM and CDR2 ANQGSEA. The CDR3 is 12 amino acids in total, end residues counted. Overall study results and limits: Naive CD4+ cells and diversity were both higher in long-lived donors than in aged donors.

The origin of this receptor is a man aged 18 to 30 in good health. Sequenced input: blood. The chain joins TRBV29-1 to TRBJ2-1; the D call in the table, TRBD1, was not verified against the DNA. The CDR3 region is CSVGPGNNEQFF.